One and the same sample provided the 25 T cell receptor beta chains below, sequenced in a study of blood T cell repertoires in COVID-19. TCRdb's copy holds only in-frame clones and misses some; the assay was immunoSEQ multiplex PCR. The table includes some 88,000 clones, 85% detected once. Sequencing was carried out using peripheral blood. The receptors were gathered from a woman between 65 and 79 years old with acute or convalescent COVID-19.

The chain combines TRBV27 with TRBJ2-7; 13 nucleotides align to TRBD2. Germline trimming cut 5 bases from V and 1 base from J; bases unmatched to any gene: 17. The CDR3 runs 20 residues. The germline CDR1 and CDR2 sequences are MNHEY and SMNVEV (reference sequence). The CDR3 region is CASSQYLCTSGRASSYEQYV. In DNA, the CDR3 is TGTGCCAGCAGTCAATACTTATGTACTAGCGGGAGGGCCTCTTCCTACGAGCAGTACGTC.

This sequence joins TRBV10-3 and TRBJ2-3, with D possibly TRBD2 on 6 matching bases. V gave up 10 bases and J gave up 0 bases, with 11 bases separating them. The CDR3 is made up of 13 amino acids. The V gene's germline CDR1 is ENHRY and CDR2 SYGVKD. The chain's CDR3 is CASLGGSTDTQYF. As DNA, the CDR3 is TGTGCCAGCCTGGGAGGAAGCACAGATACGCAGTATTTT.

This clone was seen only once. The gene calls are TRBV10-2 and TRBJ1-1; a possible D gene is TRBD1 (5 bases). V shed 7 bases and J shed 5 bases, with 14 bases lying between them. The CDR3 contains 13 residues. Germline CDR1 and CDR2: WSHSY and SAAADI. CDR3 sequence reads: CASTISGGTEAFF. CDR3 nucleotide sequence: TGCGCCAGCACTATCTCGGGGGGAACTGAAGCTTTCTTT.

CDR3 region: CASSESPGQQQYV. The DNA for the CDR3 is TGTGCCAGCAGTGAATCTCCGGGACAGCAGCAGTACGTC. The V gene is TRBV2, the J gene TRBJ2-7; 7 nucleotides line up with TRBD1. Losses at the gene ends were 2 bases for V and 8 bases for J; bases not matched to a gene: 6. CDR3 length: 13 residues. Germline V lookup: CDR1 SNHLY, CDR2 FYNNEI.

In DNA form, the CDR3 reads TGTGCCAGCAGTTACGGAGTAGAGGGCACTGAAGCTTTCTTT. Translation: CASSYGVEGTEAFF. The chain recombines TRBV6-5 with TRBJ1-1; unclear D gene. This CDR3 comprises 14 residues. V was cut by 2 bases and J by 4 bases, with 11 bases left in between. Germline CDR1 is MNHEY and CDR2 is SVGAGI.

V is TRBV21-1 and J is TRBJ2-1; no check of the table's D call, TRBD1, against the DNA was made. TRBV21-1 is designated a pseudogene. The CDR3 is 10 residues long. CDR3 bases: TGTGCCAGCGAGACAGGGGAGCAGTTCTTC. Its protein product is CASETGEQFF.

The chain combines TRBV5-6 with TRBJ1-1; maybe TRBD1 (5 bases). The CDR3 has 14 amino acids. The V gene lost 0 bases and the J gene lost 4 bases, with 10 bases spanning the gap. Germline V gene data show CDR1 as SGHDT and CDR2 as YYEEEE. CDR3 DNA: TGTGCCAGCAGCTTGGATAAGGGGCGCACTGAAGCTTTCTTT. This translates into CASSLDKGRTEAFF.

The chain has TRBV24-1 and TRBJ2-1; 8 bases are a match to TRBD2. The CDR3 has 13 amino acids. CDR1 and CDR2 (germline): KGHDR, SFDVKD. V shed 2 bases, J shed 15 bases, and the junction held 8 bases outside the gene matches. The CDR3: CATSDYLAGRSFF. Written as DNA, the CDR3 is TGTGCCACCAGTGATTACCTAGCGGGTCGTTCGTTCTTC.

The V gene is TRBV5-6, the J gene TRBJ1-5, with unresolved D. Per germline, CDR1 SGHDT and CDR2 YYEEEE. Trimming removed 2 bases from V and 1 base from J, with 10 bases in between. The CDR3 extends over 15 amino acids. The CDR3 here is CASSLRSPSNQPQHF. CDR3 DNA sequence: TGTGCCAGCAGCTTACGGTCGCCCAGCAATCAGCCCCAGCATTTT.

V and J are TRBV15 and TRBJ1-2; 7 nucleotides line up with TRBD1. With 3 bases clipped from V and 7 bases from J, the junction kept 5 bases outside the gene matches. This CDR3 comprises 13 residues. Looked up from germline, CDR1 is LNHNV and CDR2 is YYDKDF (reference sequence). CDR3 bases: TGTGCCACCAGCAGTCGACAGGGAGGTGGCTACACCTTC. This encodes CATSSRQGGGYTF.

This rearrangement joins TRBV7-9 to TRBJ2-2; possible D gene TRBD1, 6 bases. The V end was cut by 4 bases, the J end by 1 base, with 7 bases between. Germline CDR1 reads SEHNR; CDR2 reads FQNEAQ (reference sequence). This CDR3 comprises 14 residues. DNA for the CDR3: TGTGCCAGCAGCTCACAGGGGAACACCGGGGAGCTGTTTTTT. Translated, it gives CASSSQGNTGELFF.

The chain combines TRBV7-9 with TRBJ2-1; TRBD1 agrees at 7 bases. The CDR3 spans 14 residues. V dropped 5 bases and J dropped 6; count of bases not matched to a gene: 7. Germline V gene lookup returns CDR1 SEHNR and CDR2 FQNEAQ (reference sequence). CDR3 sequence reads: CASSNWDRSNEQFF. In DNA form, the CDR3 reads TGTGCCAGCAGCAACTGGGACAGAAGCAATGAGCAGTTCTTC.

The chain employs TRBV6-5 and TRBJ2-3; no definite D call. CDR3 length: 14 amino acids. V dropped 5 bases and J dropped 0 bases, with 9 bases sitting between them. Germline-derived CDR1 and CDR2 are MNHEY and SVGAGI. CDR3 in amino acids: CASSIQLSTDTQYF. The DNA for the CDR3 is TGTGCCAGCAGTATACAGCTTAGCACAGATACGCAGTATTTT.

The CDR3 sequence is CASSRLAGGYNEQFF. DNA for the CDR3: TGTGCCAGCAGCCGCTTGGCGGGGGGGTACAATGAGCAGTTCTTC. V usage is TRBV6-2 or TRBV6-3 and J usage is TRBJ2-1; 9 nucleotides match TRBD2. Germline-derived CDR1 and CDR2 are MNHEY and SVGEGT. Losses at the gene ends were 6 bases for V and 4 bases for J; bases not matched to a gene: 7. This CDR3 spans 15 amino acids.

V is TRBV25-1 and J is TRBJ2-5; weak D call: TRBD2 (6 bases). The CDR3 is 13 residues long. Germline V gene data show CDR1 as MGHDK and CDR2 as SYGVNS. Trimming took off 6 bases at V and 9 bases at J, with 17 bases between the two ends. CDR3 sequence reads: CASRGTAGFPQYF. DNA for the CDR3: TGTGCCAGCAGAGGGACTGCTGGCTTTCCCCAGTACTTC.

V gene TRBV5-8 combines with J gene TRBJ1-5; D perhaps matches TRBD1 (5 bases). The length of the CDR3 is 15 residues. Germline-derived CDR1 and CDR2 are SGHTS and YDEGEE. V lost 3 bases and J lost 4, with 14 bases in between. CDR3 protein: CASSYAGRANQPQHF. The CDR3 DNA follows: TGTGCCAGCAGCTACGCCGGCAGGGCGAATCAGCCCCAGCATTTT.

CDR3 bases: TGTGCCAGCAGCCAAATCGGACGGGGGAGCTCCTACGAGCAGTACGTC. It is translated as CASSQIGRGSSYEQYV. The gene calls are TRBV6-2 or TRBV6-3 and TRBJ2-7, with D possibly TRBD2 on 6 matching bases. V lost 6 bases, J lost 0 bases, and 18 bases lay in between. CDR3 length equals 16 residues. Germline-derived CDR1 and CDR2 are MNHEY and SVGEGT.

This sequence joins TRBV5-8 and TRBJ2-1; maybe TRBD2 (6 bases). The CDR3 spans 15 residues. Germline assignment: CDR1 SGHTS and CDR2 YDEGEE. V lost 4 bases, J lost 12 bases, and 23 bases lay in between. CDR3 nucleotide sequence: TGTGCCAGCAGCGACAAACAGCCTAGCGCACATTCGCAGTTCTTC. Its protein product is CASSDKQPSAHSQFF.

V gene TRBV18 combines with J gene TRBJ2-3, with 9 bases fitting TRBD2. CDR3 length: 16 amino acids. Germline loops: CDR1 KGHSH, CDR2 LQKENI. V shed 3 bases, J shed 0 bases, and the junction held 4 bases outside the gene matches. This CDR3 reads CASSPIAGASTDTQYF. The CDR3 DNA reads TGTGCCAGCTCACCTATAGCGGGGGCGAGCACAGATACGCAGTATTTT.

The V and J genes are TRBV12-5 and TRBJ2-1; the match to TRBD2 covers 8 bases. After removal of 6 bases from V and 3 bases from J, the junction contained 4 bases not matched to a gene. The CDR3 has 14 residues. Per germline, CDR1 LGHNT and CDR2 FRNRAP. DNA for the CDR3: TGTGCTAGTGGATCAAGCGGGAGCTACAATGAGCAGTTCTTC. Residues: CASGSSGSYNEQFF.

The chain couples TRBV27 to TRBJ2-2; 7 bases fit TRBD2. Looked up from germline, CDR1 is MNHEY and CDR2 is SMNVEV (reference sequence). The CDR3 runs 18 residues. The V and J ends lost 0 bases and 0 bases, in that order; junction bases with no gene match: 7. The CDR3 sequence: CASSLSWSSGPNTGELFF. CDR3 DNA sequence: TGTGCCAGCAGTTTATCGTGGTCTAGCGGCCCGAACACCGGGGAGCTGTTTTTT.

V gene TRBV6-1 combines with J gene TRBJ1-5; D gene uncertain. Germline V gene lookup returns CDR1 MNHNS and CDR2 SASEGT. This CDR3 has 18 amino acids. The V gene lost 2 bases and the J gene lost 0 bases, with 17 bases spanning the gap. CDR3 nucleotides: TGTGCCAGCAGTGAATCCACGGTAATTAGATATAGCAATCAGCCCCAGCATTTT. It specifies CASSESTVIRYSNQPQHF.

The chain combines TRBV6-1 with TRBJ1-4, with a possible D match to TRBD1 (6 bases). V shed 2 bases and J shed 5 bases, with 12 bases lying between them. This CDR3 comprises 15 residues. Germline CDR1 is MNHNS and CDR2 is SASEGT. CDR3 residues: CASSEYAGENEKLFF. CDR3 bases: TGTGCCAGCAGTGAATATGCAGGGGAAAATGAAAAACTGTTTTTT.

The chain recombines TRBV28 with TRBJ1-3, with a tentative D call TRBD1 (6 bases). The CDR3 loop spans 14 amino acids. CDR1 is MDHEN, CDR2 SYDVKM, per germline. Trimming took 9 bases from V and 2 from J, leaving 14 bases between them. In nucleotides, the CDR3 is TGTGCCAGTTTGGGGGGGCTGGCTGGAAACACCATATATTTT. It encodes CASLGGLAGNTIYF.

The genes are TRBV3-1 (or the pseudogene TRBV3-2) and TRBJ2-1, with 7 bases identical to TRBD2. Germline V lookup: CDR1 LGHDT, CDR2 YNNKEL (reference sequence). The junction had 5 bases not matched to a gene; V was cut back by 3 bases and J by 6 bases. There are 14 residues in the CDR3. For the CDR3, the DNA is TGTGCCAGCAGCCAGGGGCTAGCGGCCAATGAGCAGTTCTTC. Protein: CASSQGLAANEQFF.